The 20 T cell receptor beta chains below all came from one sample that was sequenced in a study of T-cell memory formation after mild COVID-19. Each CDR3 protein gets one entry after TCRdb re-called the 5' RACE reads with MiXCR. Of 150,000 to 200,000 distinct CDR3 sequences in the sample, roughly 11% were seen once. The material sequenced was PBMCs or a T cell subset sorted from them (not recorded which). The source is a man aged 18 to 30 who had mild COVID-19 (a few samples of this study predate the infection). Cell type and time point are not known.

CDR3 bases: TGTGCCAGCAGCAATCAGGGGGCGGAGGAGACCCAGTACTTC. Translating it yields CASSNQGAEETQYF. The chain links TRBV12-3 or TRBV12-4 to TRBJ2-5, with 8 bases identical to TRBD1. The trim removed 6 bases at V and 5 bases at J, leaving 8 bases unmatched. CDR3 size: 14 residues.

Only a few counts were recorded for this clonotype. This chain joins TRBV6-1 and TRBJ2-7; D is ambiguous. Germline-derived CDR1 and CDR2 are MNHNS and SASEGT. V gave up 7 bases and J gave up 5 bases, with 15 bases separating them. The CDR3 is 13 residues long. The CDR3 DNA follows: TGTGCCAGCACCATCCCCCCTCTCAACGAGCAGTACTTC. Protein product: CASTIPPLNEQYF.

The genes are TRBV7-8 and TRBJ2-2; 7 bases match TRBD1. Germline-derived CDR1 and CDR2 are SGHVS and FQNEAQ. This CDR3 has 15 amino acids. Germline trimming cut 6 bases from V and 5 bases from J; bases unmatched to any gene: 9. The CDR3 sequence: CASRPDRESTGELFF. Written as DNA, the CDR3 is TGTGCCAGCAGGCCAGACAGGGAGTCGACCGGGGAGCTGTTTTTT.

J is TRBJ1-1 and V is TRBV5-1; D unclear. Trimming left V 0 bases short and J 3 bases short, with 6 bases between. Germline values: CDR1 SGHRS, CDR2 YFSETQ. The CDR3 consists of 13 residues. In DNA, the CDR3 is TGCGCCAGCAGCTTGGACATCCACACTGAAGCTTTCTTT. This encodes CASSLDIHTEAFF.

This clonotype appeared a few times. The V call is TRBV6-1, the J call TRBJ1-2; TRBD1 is a possible D gene (6 bases). CDR3 length: 13 residues. CDR1 MNHNS and CDR2 SASEGT come from the germline V gene. V lost 6 bases and J 6 bases, leaving 14 bases between the germline ends. The CDR3 DNA reads as TGTGCCAGCAGCACAGGGCCTAGGGATGGCTACACCTTC. Translation: CASSTGPRDGYTF.

This clonotype showed up just a few times. The chain employs TRBV18 and TRBJ2-2, with 7 positions matching TRBD1. Germline V lookup: CDR1 KGHSH, CDR2 LQKENI. The CDR3 loop spans 16 amino acids. V lost 2 bases and J lost 4; bases outside the gene matches: 7. The CDR3 region is CASSPNQGVSTGELFF. The DNA for the CDR3 is TGTGCCAGCTCACCAAACCAGGGGGTGAGCACCGGGGAGCTGTTTTTT.

In its sample, this clonotype was seen a few times. This chain joins TRBV25-1 and TRBJ2-7; D ambiguous. The germline CDR1 and CDR2 sequences are MGHDK and SYGVNS. Trimming took off 1 base at V and 2 bases at J, with 12 bases between the two ends. The length of the CDR3 is 15 residues. CDR3 nucleotide sequence: TGTGCCAGCAGTGAATCCCCCCCGGCTCCCTACGAGCAGTACTTC. Encoded protein: CASSESPPAPYEQYF.

J is TRBJ1-1 and V is TRBV7-3; D might be TRBD1 (6 bases). Looked up from germline, CDR1 is SGHTA and CDR2 is FQGTGA. V lost 5 bases, J lost 4 bases, and 20 bases lay in between. The CDR3 spans 16 residues. The CDR3, as DNA: TGTGCCAGCAGCCTGGACAGTTCTGGGGGGGCCACTGAAGCTTTCTTT. It yields the protein CASSLDSSGGATEAFF.

The table lists this clonotype with many counts. The chain recombines TRBV5-1 with TRBJ2-1; 9 positions match TRBD1. The junction had 15 bases not matched to a gene; V was cut back by 3 bases and J by 8 bases. Germline CDR1 reads SGHRS; CDR2 reads YFSETQ. The CDR3 is 17 amino acids. DNA of the CDR3: TGCGCCAGCAGCTCGGGACAGGGTCGGCGGGGGTTGTATGAGCAGTTCTTC. Translation gives CASSSGQGRRGLYEQFF. Using reference TRBV5-1 and TRBJ2-1 for the parts outside the CDR3, the full variable domain is KAGVTQTPRYLIKTRGQQVTLSCSPISGHRSVSWYQQTPGQGLQFLFEYFSETQRNKGNFPGRFSGRQFSNSRSEMNVSTLELGDSALYLCASSSGQGRRGLYEQFFGPGTRLTVL.

This chain connects TRBV7-6 to TRBJ2-1; the match to TRBD1 covers 7 bases. The germline V gene has CDR1 SGHVS and CDR2 FNYEAQ. The CDR3 extends over 15 amino acids. V shed 2 bases, J shed 6 bases, and the junction held 7 bases outside the gene matches. In DNA, the CDR3 is TGTGCCAGCAGCTTACCGACAGGGAAATTCAATGAGCAGTTCTTC. It is translated as CASSLPTGKFNEQFF.

Only a few counts were recorded for this clonotype. V and J are TRBV7-2 and TRBJ2-5, with 11 bases fitting TRBD2. Germline V gene data show CDR1 as SGHTA and CDR2 as FQGNSA. The CDR3 has 17 residues. V lost 5 bases to trimming and J lost 2 bases; unmatched junction nucleotides: 10. The CDR3 DNA follows: TGTGCCAGCAGCGGCATAGCGGGGGGGGCCCAGCAAGAGACCCAGTACTTC. Translated: CASSGIAGGAQQETQYF.

This clonotype has more than one count but fewer than ten. The rearrangement links TRBV18 to TRBJ2-7; TRBD2 aligns across 11 bases. Trimming at V came to 3 bases and at J to 7 bases, leaving 11 bases not matched to a gene. Per the germline V gene, CDR1 is KGHSH and CDR2 is LQKENI. The CDR3 loop spans 16 amino acids. This CDR3 reads CASSPDFSGGAGEQYF. As DNA, the CDR3 is TGTGCCAGCTCACCTGACTTTAGCGGGGGGGCAGGAGAGCAGTACTTC.

The chain has TRBV30 and TRBJ2-3; D possibly corresponds to TRBD1 (8 bases). Germline-derived CDR1 and CDR2 are GTSNPN and SVGIG (reference sequence). The CDR3 loop spans 18 amino acids. V lost 0 bases, J lost 8 bases, and 27 bases lay in between. The CDR3 loop reads CAWSVGAVGTGGGGTQYF. The CDR3 coding sequence is TGTGCCTGGAGTGTCGGGGCAGTGGGTACAGGGGGGGGAGGTACGCAGTATTTT.

This chain links TRBV7-2 with TRBJ2-3; D is unresolved. This CDR3 is built from 15 residues. The V and J ends lost 1 base and 4 bases respectively, with 12 bases between them. CDR1 and CDR2 from the germline V gene are SGHTA and FQGNSA. The CDR3 bases are TGTGCCAGCAGCTTAGGTGGCGGATCCCCAGATACGCAGTATTTT. It yields the protein CASSLGGGSPDTQYF.

V is TRBV7-2 and J is TRBJ2-7; TRBD1 might be the D (5 bases). The CDR3 spans 13 residues. The germline V and J ends were trimmed by 6 bases and 0 bases, with 9 bases remaining between them. Germline V CDR1 and CDR2: SGHTA, FQGNSA. DNA of the CDR3: TGTGCCAGCAGTAGACAGAGCTCCTACGAGCAGTACTTC. Its translation is CASSRQSSYEQYF.

This chain connects TRBV5-1 to TRBJ2-2; 7 positions match TRBD2. This CDR3 is 13 amino acids long. From germline, CDR1 is SGHRS and CDR2 YFSETQ. Trimming removed 4 bases from V and 7 bases from J; junction bases left unmatched: 4. CDR3 coding DNA: TGCGCCAGCAGCCCCCTAGCGGTCGGGGAGCTGTTTTTT. Translated, it gives CASSPLAVGELFF.

This clonotype appeared a few times. The chain has TRBV11-2 and TRBJ1-1, with TRBD1 matching 7 bases. Germline V CDR1 and CDR2: SGHAT, FQNNGV. Trimming cost V 2 bases and J 2 bases; bases outside gene matches: 2. The CDR3 consists of 14 residues. The CDR3 sequence: CASSLTGANTEAFF. The DNA for the CDR3 is TGTGCCAGCAGCTTAACAGGGGCAAACACTGAAGCTTTCTTT.

The chain links TRBV6-5 to TRBJ2-5; 9 nucleotides agree with TRBD1. This CDR3 region has 13 residues. The V gene end was trimmed by 5 bases and the J gene end by 7 bases; junction bases not matched to a gene: 5. Germline CDR1 and CDR2: MNHEY and SVGAGI. The CDR3 DNA reads as TGTGCCAGCAGTAAACCGGGACAGGGGACCCAGTACTTC. Encoded protein: CASSKPGQGTQYF.

The V call is TRBV4-3, the J call TRBJ2-3; a weak D match, TRBD1 (5 bases). Per germline, CDR1 LGHNA and CDR2 YSLEER. The V and J ends lost 3 bases and 4 bases respectively, with 14 bases between them. The CDR3 length is 15 residues. In nucleotides, the CDR3 is TGCGCCAGCAGCCACCTAGGGGTAGGTGCAGATACGCAGTATTTT. Protein product: CASSHLGVGADTQYF.

Only a few counts were recorded for this clonotype. The chain employs TRBV4-3 and TRBJ1-2, with D uncertain. The CDR3 consists of 15 residues. V lost 2 bases and J lost 4, with 14 bases in between. The germline gives CDR1 LGHNA, CDR2 YSLEER. CDR3 sequence (DNA): TGCGCCAGCAGCCAAAATCGGCAGGAAAGCTATGGCTACACCTTC. It translates to CASSQNRQESYGYTF.